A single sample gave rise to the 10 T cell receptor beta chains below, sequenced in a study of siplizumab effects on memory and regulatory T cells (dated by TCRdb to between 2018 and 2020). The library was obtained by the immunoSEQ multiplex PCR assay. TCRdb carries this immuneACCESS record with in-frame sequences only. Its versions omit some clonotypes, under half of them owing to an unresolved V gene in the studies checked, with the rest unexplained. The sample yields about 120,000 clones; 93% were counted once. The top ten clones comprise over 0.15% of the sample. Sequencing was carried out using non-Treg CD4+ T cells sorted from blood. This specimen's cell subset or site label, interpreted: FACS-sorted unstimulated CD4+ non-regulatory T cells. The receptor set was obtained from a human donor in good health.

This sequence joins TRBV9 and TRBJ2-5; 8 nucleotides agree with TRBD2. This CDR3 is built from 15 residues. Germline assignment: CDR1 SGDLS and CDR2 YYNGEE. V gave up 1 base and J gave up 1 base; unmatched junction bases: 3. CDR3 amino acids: CASSVLSGGQETQYF. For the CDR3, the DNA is TGTGCCAGCAGCGTACTGAGCGGGGGCCAAGAGACCCAGTACTTC. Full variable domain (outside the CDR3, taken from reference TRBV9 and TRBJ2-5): DSGVTQTPKHLITATGQRVTLRCSPRSGDLSVYWYQQSLDQGLQFLIQYYNGEERAKGNILERFSAQQFPDLHSELNLSSLELGDSALYFCASSVLSGGQETQYFGPGTRLLVL.

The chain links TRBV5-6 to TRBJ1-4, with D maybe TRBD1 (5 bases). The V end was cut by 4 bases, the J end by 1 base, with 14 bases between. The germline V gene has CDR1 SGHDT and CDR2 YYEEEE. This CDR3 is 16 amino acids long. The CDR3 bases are TGTGCCAGCAGCCCGCAGGGAATCGGAACTAATGAAAAACTGTTTTTT. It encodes CASSPQGIGTNEKLFF.

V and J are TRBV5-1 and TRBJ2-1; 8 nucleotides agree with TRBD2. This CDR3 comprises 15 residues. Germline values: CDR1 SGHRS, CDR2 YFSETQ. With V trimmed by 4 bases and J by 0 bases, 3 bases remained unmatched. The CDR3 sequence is CASSRGGSSYNEQFF. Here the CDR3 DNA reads TGCGCCAGCAGCCGCGGGGGGAGCTCCTACAATGAGCAGTTCTTC.

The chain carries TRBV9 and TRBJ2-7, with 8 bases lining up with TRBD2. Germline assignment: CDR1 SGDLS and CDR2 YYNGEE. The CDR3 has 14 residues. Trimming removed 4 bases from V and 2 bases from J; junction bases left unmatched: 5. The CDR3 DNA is TGTGCCAGCAGCCGAGCGGGGGCTGCCTACGAGCAGTACTTC. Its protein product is CASSRAGAAYEQYF.

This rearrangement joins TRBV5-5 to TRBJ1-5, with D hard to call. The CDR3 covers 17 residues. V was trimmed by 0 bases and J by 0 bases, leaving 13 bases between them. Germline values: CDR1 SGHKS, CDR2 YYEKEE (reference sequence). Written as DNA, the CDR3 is TGTGCCAGCAGCTTGGGGCCACTACCCTATAGCAATCAGCCCCAGCATTTT. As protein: CASSLGPLPYSNQPQHF.

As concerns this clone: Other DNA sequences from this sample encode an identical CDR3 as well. Here the CDR3 reads CASSLTTGIYGYTF. CDR3 nucleotides: TGTGCCAGCAGTCTCACCACCGGGATTTATGGCTACACCTTC. The chain combines TRBV28 with TRBJ1-2; the D is unclear. CDR3 length: 14 amino acids. V lost 5 bases and J 5 bases, leaving 15 bases between the germline ends. The V gene's germline CDR1 is MDHEN and CDR2 SYDVKM.

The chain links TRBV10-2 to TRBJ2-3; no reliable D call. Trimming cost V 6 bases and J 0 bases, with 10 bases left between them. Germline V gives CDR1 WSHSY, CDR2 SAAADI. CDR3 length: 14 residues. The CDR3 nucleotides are TGCGCCAGCAGGCGAGCGAGGAGCACAGATACGCAGTATTTT. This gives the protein CASRRARSTDTQYF.

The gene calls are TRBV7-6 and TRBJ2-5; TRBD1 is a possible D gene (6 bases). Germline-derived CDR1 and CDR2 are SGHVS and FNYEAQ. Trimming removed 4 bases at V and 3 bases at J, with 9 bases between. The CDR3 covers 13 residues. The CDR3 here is CASSYDRKETQYF. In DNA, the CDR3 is TGTGCCAGCAGCTACGACAGGAAAGAGACCCAGTACTTC.

The CDR3, as DNA: TGTGCCAGCAGGCCCGGGGGGGTTAACTATGGCTACACCTTC. Its protein is CASRPGGVNYGYTF. J is TRBJ1-2 and V is TRBV28, with D maybe TRBD1 (5 bases). The length of the CDR3 is 14 residues. Per the germline V gene, CDR1 is MDHEN and CDR2 is SYDVKM. V lost 6 bases and J 1 base, leaving 12 bases between the germline ends.

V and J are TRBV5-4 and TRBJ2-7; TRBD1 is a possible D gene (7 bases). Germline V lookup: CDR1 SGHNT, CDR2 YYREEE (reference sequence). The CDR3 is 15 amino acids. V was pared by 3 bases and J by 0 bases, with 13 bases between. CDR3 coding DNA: TGTGCCAGCAGCTCAGGGGGGACAAACTCCTACGAGCAGTACTTC. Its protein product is CASSSGGTNSYEQYF.